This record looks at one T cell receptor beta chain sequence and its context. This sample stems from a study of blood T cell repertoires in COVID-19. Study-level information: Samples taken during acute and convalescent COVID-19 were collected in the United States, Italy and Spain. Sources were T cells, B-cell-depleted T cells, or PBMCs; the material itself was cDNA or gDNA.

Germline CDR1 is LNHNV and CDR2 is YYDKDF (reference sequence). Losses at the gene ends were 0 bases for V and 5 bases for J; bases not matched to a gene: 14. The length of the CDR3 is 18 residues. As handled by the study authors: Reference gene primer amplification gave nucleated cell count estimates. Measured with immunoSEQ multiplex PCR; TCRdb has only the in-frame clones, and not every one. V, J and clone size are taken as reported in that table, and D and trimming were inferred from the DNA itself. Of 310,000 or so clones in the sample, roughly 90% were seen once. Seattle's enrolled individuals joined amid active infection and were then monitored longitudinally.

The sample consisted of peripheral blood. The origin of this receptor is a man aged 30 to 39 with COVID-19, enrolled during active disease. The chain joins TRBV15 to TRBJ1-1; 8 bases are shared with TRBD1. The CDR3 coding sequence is TGTGCCACCAGCAGAGATATATCGGACAGGGCGGAATGGACTGAAGCTTTCTTT. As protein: CATSRDISDRAEWTEAFF.